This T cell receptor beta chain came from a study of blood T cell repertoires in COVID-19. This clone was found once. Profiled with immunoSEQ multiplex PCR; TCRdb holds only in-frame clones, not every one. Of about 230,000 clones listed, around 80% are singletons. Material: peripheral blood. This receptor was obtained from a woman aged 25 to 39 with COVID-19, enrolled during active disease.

The CDR3 nucleotides read TGTGCCAGCAGTTTTTGGTCCCGGGACAATGAGCAGTTCTTC. Its translation is CASSFWSRDNEQFF. The rearrangement uses TRBV27 and TRBJ2-1; D not certain. The CDR3 length is 14 residues. Germline CDR1 MNHEY, CDR2 SMNVEV (reference sequence). V was trimmed by 3 bases and J by 5 bases, leaving 11 bases between them.